This entry is about one TCR beta chain. The antigen is unknown. This specimen comes from a study of untreated major depressive disorder. Each depressed patient was pairwise matched to a non-depressed control for sex, age, current smoking status and body mass index. CD4+ T cells were isolated from thawed PBMCs by magnetic negative selection. The data were produced by immunoSEQ multiplex PCR, yet TCRdb's version contains in-frame clones alone and is incomplete. The profile shows 15,000 to 20,000 clones, 85% to 90% of them singletons. The ends were cut back, 3 bases at V and 1 base at J, with 4 bases in the middle. Germline V gene sequence: CDR1 SNHLY, CDR2 FYNNEI. CDR3 length: 13 amino acids. General study findings and limits: Sequencing comparisons covered only three preselected Vbeta families.

This TCR was recovered from a woman in her twenties or thirties in good health. V and J are TRBV2 and TRBJ1-5; D gene uncertain. Sequenced: CD4+ T cells from PBMCs. CDR3 amino acids: CASSEESNQPQHF. DNA of the CDR3: TGTGCCAGCAGTGAGGAGAGCAATCAGCCCCAGCATTTT. The full variable domain, its missing parts supplied by reference TRBV2 and TRBJ1-5, is EPEVTQTPSHQVTQMGQEVILRCVPISNHLYFYWYRQILGQKVEFLVSFYNNEISEKSEIFDDQFSVERPDGSNFTLKIRSTKLEDSAMYFCASSEESNQPQHFGDGTRLSIL.